This T cell receptor (beta chain) was captured in a study of T cell responses to AZD1222 COVID-19 vaccine. V was pared by 2 bases and J by 8 bases, with 3 bases of the junction left unmatched. CDR1 is KGHDR, CDR2 SFDVKD, per germline. The CDR3 spans 13 residues. The table came from immunoSEQ multiplex PCR; TCRdb's copy has only in-frame clones and leaves some out. In the table there are about 130,000 clones, over 65% of which are singletons. Study results and caveats: Most donors were white British and more were female, and clonal diversity was possibly underestimated. Spike was spanned by vaccine-associated CD4 TCRs, with dominance at 160-218 and 743-854. Epitopes outside B.1.351 and B.1.1.7 mutated regions reportedly drew nearly half of spike TCRs.

With regard to this clone: The antigen is not known.

The TCR comes from an adult in good health. The chain couples TRBV24-1 to TRBJ1-2, with TRBD1 matching over 8 bases. Here the sequenced sample was peripheral blood, taken on day 0 of AZD1222 vaccination. This chain's CDR3 is CATSDSDREGYTF. The CDR3 DNA is TGTGCCACCAGTGATTCGGACAGGGAAGGCTACACCTTC.